This paragraph covers one TCR beta chain sequence. Its target is not known. This sample stems from a study of radiation and T cells in renal cell carcinoma. TCRdb keeps only in-frame clones here, not all; method: immunoSEQ multiplex PCR. Of 8,000 to 8,500 clones in the sample, around 64% were seen once. Treatment specified: treatment-naive control, cytoreductive nephrectomy. Study-level findings and limits: Dominant CDR3 motifs were more common in irradiated tumors than controls. In nephrectomy-only tumors, top 100 clonotypes averaged 43%, versus 54% irradiated.

Per germline, CDR1 SGHNT and CDR2 YENEEA. V dropped 1 base and J dropped 2; count of bases not matched to a gene: 6. CDR3 length: 16 amino acids. V and J are TRBV11-3 and TRBJ2-3; 7 nucleotides agree with TRBD2. Sequencing was performed on tumor tissue, taken from a patient whose treatment was nephrectomy without radiotherapy. The source is a man in his sixties with renal cell carcinoma. CDR3 DNA sequence: TGTGCCAGCAGCTTAGGGCGGGAGTCTACCACAGATACGCAGTATTTT. Translating gives CASSLGRESTTDTQYF.